This TCR beta chain was identified during a study of OX40 agonist ivuxolimab in advanced cancers. On the study more broadly: Averaging roughly 60 years in age, with a range of about 20 to 90, the cohort was approximately 83% male.

Study-wide results and caveats: CD8+ T cells showed, on average, more clonal expansion than CD4+ cells.

Note on this clone: Its antigen is not identified.

Libraries were prepared by immunoSEQ multiplex PCR; TCRdb keeps only in-frame clonotypes and omits some of them. This table has 90,000 or so clones, around 90% appearing once. This TCR derives from an adult with an advanced solid tumor such as melanoma, head and neck, liver or kidney cancer. This specimen was CD4+ or CD8+ T cells sorted from blood, taken in a trial of the OX40 agonist ivuxolimab.

Written as DNA, the CDR3 is TGCGCCAGCAGGGCCGTAGGTAGCTCTGGAAACACCATATATTTT. Its protein product is CASRAVGSSGNTIYF. The J gene is TRBJ1-3, the V gene TRBV5-1; D is unresolved. Trimming left V 5 bases short and J 0 bases short, with 12 bases between. This CDR3 is built from 15 residues. CDR1 and CDR2 from the germline V gene are SGHRS and YFSETQ.